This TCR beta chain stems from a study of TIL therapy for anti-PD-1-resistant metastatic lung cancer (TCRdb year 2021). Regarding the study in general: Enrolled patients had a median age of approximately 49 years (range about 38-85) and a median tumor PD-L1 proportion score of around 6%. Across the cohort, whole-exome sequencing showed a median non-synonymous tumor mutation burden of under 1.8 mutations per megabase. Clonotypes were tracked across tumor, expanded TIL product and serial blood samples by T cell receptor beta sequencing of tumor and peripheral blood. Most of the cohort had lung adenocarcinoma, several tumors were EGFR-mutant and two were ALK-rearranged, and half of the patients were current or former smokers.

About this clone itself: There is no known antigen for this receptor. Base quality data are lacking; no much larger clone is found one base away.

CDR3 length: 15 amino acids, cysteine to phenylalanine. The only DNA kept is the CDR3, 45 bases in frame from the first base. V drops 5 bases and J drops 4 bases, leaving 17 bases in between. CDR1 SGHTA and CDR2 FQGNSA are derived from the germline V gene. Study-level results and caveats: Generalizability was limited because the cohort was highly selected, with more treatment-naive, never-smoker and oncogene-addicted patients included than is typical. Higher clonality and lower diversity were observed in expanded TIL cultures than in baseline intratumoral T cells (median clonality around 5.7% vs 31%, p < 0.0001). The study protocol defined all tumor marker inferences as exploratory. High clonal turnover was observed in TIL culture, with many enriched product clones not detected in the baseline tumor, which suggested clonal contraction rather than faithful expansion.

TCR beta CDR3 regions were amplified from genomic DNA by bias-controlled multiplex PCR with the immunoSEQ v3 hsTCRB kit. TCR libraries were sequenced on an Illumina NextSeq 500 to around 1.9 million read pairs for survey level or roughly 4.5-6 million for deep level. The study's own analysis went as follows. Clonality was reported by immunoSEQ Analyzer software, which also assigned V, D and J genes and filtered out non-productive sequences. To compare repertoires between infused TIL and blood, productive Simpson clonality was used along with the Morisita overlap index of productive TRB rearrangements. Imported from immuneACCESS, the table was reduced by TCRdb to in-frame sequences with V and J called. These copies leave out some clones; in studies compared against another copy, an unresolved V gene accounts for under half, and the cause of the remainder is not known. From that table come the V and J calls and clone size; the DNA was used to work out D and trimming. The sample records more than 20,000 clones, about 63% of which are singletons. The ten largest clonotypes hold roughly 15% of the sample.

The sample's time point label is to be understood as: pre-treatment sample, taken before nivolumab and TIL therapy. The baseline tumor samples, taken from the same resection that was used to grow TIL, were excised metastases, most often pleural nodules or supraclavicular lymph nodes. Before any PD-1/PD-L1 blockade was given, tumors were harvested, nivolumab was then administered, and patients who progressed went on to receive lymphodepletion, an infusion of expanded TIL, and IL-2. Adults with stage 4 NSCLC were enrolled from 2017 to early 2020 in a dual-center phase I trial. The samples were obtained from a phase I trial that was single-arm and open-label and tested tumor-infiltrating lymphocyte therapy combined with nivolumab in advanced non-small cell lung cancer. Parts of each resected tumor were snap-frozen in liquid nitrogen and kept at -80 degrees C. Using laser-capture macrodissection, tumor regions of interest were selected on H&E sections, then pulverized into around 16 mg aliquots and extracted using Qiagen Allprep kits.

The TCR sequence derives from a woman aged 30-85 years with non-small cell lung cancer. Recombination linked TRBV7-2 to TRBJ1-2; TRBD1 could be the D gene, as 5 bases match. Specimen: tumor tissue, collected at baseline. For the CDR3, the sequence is CASSRTTTGTYGYTF. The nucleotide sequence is TGTGCCAGCAGCCGAACGACAACCGGGACCTATGGCTACACCTTC. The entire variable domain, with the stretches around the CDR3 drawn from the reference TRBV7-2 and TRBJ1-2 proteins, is GAGVSQSPSNKVTEKGKDVELRCDPISGHTALYWYRQSLGQGLEFLIYFQGNSAPDKSGLPSDRFSAERTGGSVSTLTIQRTQQEDSAVYLCASSRTTTGTYGYTFGSGTRLTVV.